The 4 T cell receptor beta chains reported below all come from one sample, sequenced in a study of T cells in localized non-small cell lung cancer (dated by TCRdb to about 2020). Library generation was performed with the immunoSEQ multiplex PCR assay. In TCRdb, the immuneACCESS table is reduced to in-frame sequences with V and J assigned. These tables do not hold every clone; where another copy was compared, an unresolved V gene accounts for under half, and the others remain unexplained. Recorded for this sample are roughly 72,000 clones; roughly nine tenths of them occurred a single time. The ten biggest clones cover 20% to 25% of the sample. The sample consisted of peripheral blood, taken before any cancer treatment. All receptors derive from a male donor aged 60 or over with stage III squamous cell lung carcinoma.

A few counts support this clone. The chain has TRBV2 and TRBJ2-2, with D tentatively TRBD1 (6 bases). V lost 2 bases and J 5 bases, leaving 15 bases between the germline ends. CDR1 SNHLY and CDR2 FYNNEI come from the germline V gene. The CDR3 loop spans 16 amino acids. The DNA for the CDR3 is TGTGCCAGCAGTGAAATGGGGGCCCAGAGGACCGGGGAGCTGTTTTTT. The encoded protein is CASSEMGAQRTGELFF.

The CDR3 protein is CASSYSKRSSYEKLFF. Written as DNA, the CDR3 is TGTGCCAGCAGTTACTCGAAGCGGAGTTCTTATGAAAAACTGTTTTTT. The chain joins TRBV6-5 to TRBJ1-4, with D hard to call. From germline, CDR1 is MNHEY and CDR2 SVGAGI. Deletions cut 0 bases from V and 6 bases from J, with 14 bases between. The CDR3 contains 16 residues.

This clone turned up a few times. This chain connects TRBV5-4 to TRBJ1-2, with a tentative D call TRBD1 (6 bases). Germline V CDR1 and CDR2: SGHNT, YYREEE (reference sequence). The CDR3 runs to 16 residues. V shed 6 bases and J shed 5 bases, with 23 bases lying between them. CDR3 coding DNA: TGTGCCAGCACCCTCGGAGGGGGGACCAACCCTTATGGCTACACCTTC. Its protein is CASTLGGGTNPYGYTF. The entire variable domain, with the rest obtained from reference TRBV5-4 and TRBJ1-2, is as follows: ETGVTQSPTHLIKTRGQQVTLRCSSQSGHNTVSWYQQALGQGPQFIFQYYREEENGRGNFPPRFSGLQFPNYSSELNVNALELDDSALYLCASTLGGGTNPYGYTFGSGTRLTVV.

The rearrangement uses TRBV5-4 and TRBJ2-5; D unclear. The CDR3 runs 14 residues. With 0 bases removed from V and 5 bases from J, the gap between germline ends came to 11 bases. Germline V gives CDR1 SGHNT, CDR2 YYREEE (reference sequence). The CDR3: CASSLDSGVETQYF. The CDR3 DNA reads as TGTGCCAGCAGCTTGGACTCGGGCGTGGAGACCCAGTACTTC.